The text below deals with one TCR beta chain. This record belongs to a study of T cell changes during pregnancy in multiple sclerosis. This CDR3 is built from 15 residues. Germline-derived CDR1 and CDR2 are KGHSH and LQKENI. The V and J ends lost 4 bases and 1 base, in that order; junction bases with no gene match: 7. The assay was immunoSEQ multiplex PCR, and TCRdb's table has in-frame clones only and misses some. The sample lists roughly 75,000 clones, over 80% occurring once. The chain uses TRBV18 and TRBJ2-7, with TRBD1 identical over 7 bases. The sequencing used peripheral blood, collected in the third trimester of pregnancy. The receptor was isolated from a female donor in good health, enrolled as a control in a pregnancy study. The CDR3 reads CASSRRDSDSYEQYF. As DNA, the CDR3 is TGTGCCAGCTCACGCCGGGACAGCGATTCCTACGAGCAGTACTTC. Drawing the rest from reference TRBV18 and TRBJ2-7, the complete variable domain is NAGVMQNPRHLVRRRGQEARLRCSPMKGHSHVYWYRQLPEEGLKFMVYLQKENIIDESGMPKERFSAEFPKEGPSILRIQQVVRGDSAAYFCASSRRDSDSYEQYFGPGTRLTVT.